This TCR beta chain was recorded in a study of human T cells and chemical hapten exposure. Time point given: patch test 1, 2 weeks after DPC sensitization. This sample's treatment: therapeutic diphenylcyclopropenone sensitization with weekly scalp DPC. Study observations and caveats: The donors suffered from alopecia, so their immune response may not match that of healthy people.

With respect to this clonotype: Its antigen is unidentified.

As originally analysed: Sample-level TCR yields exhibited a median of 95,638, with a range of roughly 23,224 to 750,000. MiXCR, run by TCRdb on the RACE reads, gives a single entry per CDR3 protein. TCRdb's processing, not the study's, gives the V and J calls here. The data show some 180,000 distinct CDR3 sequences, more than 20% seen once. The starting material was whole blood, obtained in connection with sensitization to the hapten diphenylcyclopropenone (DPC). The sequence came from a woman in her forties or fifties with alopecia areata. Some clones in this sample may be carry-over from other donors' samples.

CDR3 nucleotides: TGCGCCAGCAGCTTGGTGGCAGAACCCCGATATGGCTACACCTTC. Its protein is CASSLVAEPRYGYTF. The chain uses TRBV5-1 and TRBJ1-2, with no clear D. The CDR3 is made up of 15 amino acids. V lost 0 bases to trimming and J lost 5 bases, with 14 bases between them. The germline CDR1 and CDR2 sequences are SGHRS and YFSETQ.